The text below deals with one TCR beta chain. Between the trimmed V and J ends, which lost 1 base and 6 bases, there was a span of 15 bases. This CDR3 is 14 amino acids long. Germline V gene data show CDR1 as DFQATT and CDR2 as SNEGSKA (reference sequence). This entry is derived from a study of T cell repertoires in cytomegalovirus infection. TCRdb recomputed calls from the reads with MiXCR, one row per CDR3 protein. The sample has more than 150,000 distinct CDR3 sequences, roughly a sixth seen once. Material: CD8+ T cells from PBMCs. The rearrangement uses TRBV20-1 and TRBJ1-2; D remains ambiguous. The receptor was derived from a human donor in good health (CMV status not recorded). Some clones in this sample may be carry-over from other donors' samples. The CDR3 coding sequence is TGCAGTGCTAGAGGGGCTGGAGGAGGGCATGGCTACACCTTC. This gives the protein CSARGAGGGHGYTF.